This entry describes one TCR beta chain. Its antigen is still unknown. This sample stems from a study of T cells after yellow fever vaccination. Notes on the study in general: FACS-sorted repertoires could harbor abundant contaminating bulk-population clonotypes. Subsequent to the booster, the majority of primary-vaccination clones reappeared (96% CD4, about 90% CD8).

V gave up 7 bases and J gave up 9 bases; unmatched junction bases: 11. In germline, CDR1 is SGHRS, CDR2 YFSETQ. CDR3 length: 15 residues. TCRdb recomputed calls from the 5' RACE reads with MiXCR, one row per CDR3 protein. The table has a few hundred thousand distinct CDR3 sequences, about 6% seen once; the top ten hold about 15%. Sequenced here: PBMCs, sampled 5 days after the yellow fever booster vaccination. The chain links TRBV5-1 to TRBJ2-1, with 12 bases matching TRBD2. This clonotype was sampled from a man aged 30-40 years who received the YFV17D yellow fever vaccine. The CDR3: CASGLTSGRPPEQFF. DNA for the CDR3: TGCGCCAGCGGCCTGACTAGCGGGAGACCCCCTGAGCAGTTCTTC.